The T cell receptor (beta chain) under discussion was sequenced for a study of blood T cell repertoires in COVID-19. Study-level background: Specimens from acute and convalescent COVID-19 originated in the United States, Italy and Spain.

Participant ages covered about 18 to 89 years across about 22 US areas. Participants had their cohort set by participant-reported clinical history. The study counted Cohort 3 donors as recovered given two negative PCRs, clearance, or symptom resolution. Sequencing was performed with immunoSEQ multiplex PCR; in TCRdb, only in-frame clones are kept and a portion is missing. This table holds over 150,000 clones, roughly four fifths found once. The CDR3 extends over 18 amino acids. The germline V gene encodes CDR1 MRHNA and CDR2 SNTAGT. V trimming: 7 bases; J trimming: 3 bases; junction bases outside the gene matches: 12.

The gene calls are TRBV6-4 and TRBJ2-3, with 14 bases fitting TRBD2. The TCR was taken from a middle-aged man who had recovered from COVID-19. Input material: PBMCs or T cells enriched from blood (not recorded which). The CDR3 sequence: CASTDGLAGGSRTDTQYF. The CDR3 coding sequence is TGTGCCAGCACTGATGGACTAGCGGGGGGCTCCCGGACAGATACGCAGTATTTT.